The T cell receptor (beta chain) under discussion was sequenced for a study of blood T cell repertoires in COVID-19. Study-level information: COVID-19 samples from acute and convalescent phases originated in the United States, Italy and Spain. Sources were T cells, B-cell-depleted T cells, or PBMCs; the material itself was cDNA or gDNA.

This clone appeared a few times. In the authors' workflow: Scientists estimated how many nucleated cells there were by amplifying reference gene primers. This table comes from immunoSEQ multiplex PCR, and its TCRdb copy is limited to in-frame clones, with some not included. V, J and clone size were drawn from that table, and D and trimming were deduced from the DNA. The table records 150,000 or so clones, around nine tenths of them present only once. The sequenced material came from peripheral blood. This TCR came from a human donor in a cohort sampled during active COVID-19.

The CDR3: CASSDLDRGPAFF. In nucleotides, the CDR3 is TGTGCCAGCAGTGATCTGGACAGGGGTCCGGCTTTCTTT. This rearrangement joins TRBV6-1 to TRBJ1-1; the match to TRBD1 covers 9 bases. The J segment lost 11 bases and the V segment lost 3 bases, leaving 7 bases of the junction unmatched. The CDR3 extends over 13 amino acids. Germline CDR1 MNHNS, CDR2 SASEGT.